These 12 T cell receptor beta chains came from one sample sequenced in a study of human T cells and chemical hapten exposure. The time point here: healthy volunteer bleed at 6 weeks. Total RNA was isolated from unfractionated whole blood. TCRdb independently ran MiXCR on the RACE reads; one entry per CDR3 protein. The sample records roughly 71,000 distinct CDR3 sequences, about 6.5% being singletons. Specimen: whole blood. These receptors all stem from a female donor in good health. Some clones in this sample may be carry-over from other donors' samples.

The chain's CDR3 is CAWRWALSGLADTQYF. CDR3 DNA sequence: TGTGCCTGGAGATGGGCCCTTAGCGGATTGGCAGATACGCAGTATTTT. The V call is TRBV30, the J call TRBJ2-3; weak D call: TRBD2 (6 bases). The CDR3 runs 16 residues. Germline V gives CDR1 GTSNPN, CDR2 SVGIG (reference sequence). The V end was cut by 3 bases, the J end by 4 bases, with 20 bases between.

V gene TRBV2 combines with J gene TRBJ2-1; the D call may be TRBD1 or TRBD2 (5 bases each). Germline V gives CDR1 SNHLY, CDR2 FYNNEI. The length of the CDR3 is 15 residues. With 3 bases removed from V and 3 bases from J, the gap between germline ends came to 12 bases. CDR3 residues: CASSDDGGNYNEQFF. The CDR3 region has the DNA TGTGCCAGCAGTGATGATGGGGGAAACTACAATGAGCAGTTCTTC. Looking up the rest from reference TRBV2 and TRBJ2-1 gives the full variable domain: EPEVTQTPSHQVTQMGQEVILRCVPISNHLYFYWYRQILGQKVEFLVSFYNNEISEKSEIFDDQFSVERPDGSNFTLKIRSTKLEDSAMYFCASSDDGGNYNEQFFGPGTRLTVL.

This chain connects TRBV5-1 to TRBJ1-1; no clear D gene. Between the trimmed V and J ends, which lost 0 bases and 10 bases, there was a span of 7 bases. The CDR3 spans 11 residues. CDR1 and CDR2 (germline): SGHRS, YFSETQ. This CDR3 reads CASSLGGGAFF. The CDR3 nucleotides read TGCGCCAGCAGCTTGGGAGGTGGAGCTTTCTTT.

Only a few counts were recorded for this clonotype. V gene TRBV2 combines with J gene TRBJ2-6; 7 nucleotides match TRBD1. V was clipped by 6 bases and J by 1 base; unmatched bases: 3. Per the germline V gene, CDR1 is SNHLY and CDR2 is FYNNEI. The CDR3 length is 15 residues. CDR3 sequence (DNA): TGTGCCAGCAGCCGCAGGGGGTCTGGGGCCAACGTCCTGACTTTC. As protein: CASSRRGSGANVLTF.

This clonotype has at least ten counts. V and J are TRBV27 and TRBJ1-2; D gene ambiguous. In germline, CDR1 is MNHEY, CDR2 SMNVEV (reference sequence). There are 17 residues in the CDR3. V was pared by 0 bases and J by 5 bases, with 19 bases between. The CDR3 nucleotides read TGTGCCAGCAGTTTATCCCTCCCCGGCGGGCACGGATATGGCTACACCTTC. As protein: CASSLSLPGGHGYGYTF.

This clonotype was recorded at least ten times. This sequence joins TRBV5-1 and TRBJ2-1, with D perhaps TRBD1 (6 bases). The CDR3 loop spans 15 amino acids. Trimming shortened V by 3 bases and J by 6 bases, and 16 bases separated the two germline ends. The germline V gene encodes CDR1 SGHRS and CDR2 YFSETQ. In DNA, the CDR3 is TGCGCCAGCAGCTCAGAGGGGACACCCGTCAATGAGCAGTTCTTC. This codes for CASSSEGTPVNEQFF.

This clonotype was detected a few times. Here the CDR3 reads CASSLGLRKTQYF. For the CDR3, the DNA is TGTGCCAGCAGCTTGGGGCTGAGGAAGACCCAGTACTTC. The genes are TRBV5-6 and TRBJ2-5; D not resolved. This CDR3 region has 13 residues. The V gene lost 0 bases and the J gene lost 6 bases, with 9 bases spanning the gap. Germline loops: CDR1 SGHDT, CDR2 YYEEEE.

There are a few counts of this clonotype. The chain recombines TRBV7-2 with TRBJ2-4, with 8 bases that match TRBD1. Germline assignment: CDR1 SGHTA and CDR2 FQGNSA. The CDR3 is made up of 16 amino acids. After removal of 4 bases from V and 8 bases from J, the junction contained 13 bases not matched to a gene. CDR3: CASSSGGQGPVDIQYF. CDR3 nucleotide sequence: TGTGCCAGCAGCTCAGGTGGACAGGGCCCTGTGGACATTCAGTACTTC. Full variable domain (missing parts from reference TRBV7-2 and TRBJ2-4): GAGVSQSPSNKVTEKGKDVELRCDPISGHTALYWYRQSLGQGLEFLIYFQGNSAPDKSGLPSDRFSAERTGGSVSTLTIQRTQQEDSAVYLCASSSGGQGPVDIQYFGAGTRLSVL.

This clonotype was seen ten or more times. V and J are TRBV7-9 and TRBJ2-5, with 8 nucleotides matching TRBD2. This CDR3 has 16 residues. Germline V gene data show CDR1 as SEHNR and CDR2 as FQNEAQ (reference sequence). Germline trimming cut 3 bases from V and 5 bases from J; bases unmatched to any gene: 11. The CDR3 protein is CASSFPAGGLSETQYF. In DNA form, the CDR3 reads TGTGCCAGCAGCTTCCCGGCGGGAGGTTTATCTGAGACCCAGTACTTC.

This clonotype was observed many times. The chain employs TRBV19 and TRBJ2-6; a weak D match, TRBD1 (6 bases). V lost 1 base and J lost 0, with 13 bases in between. Per the germline V gene, CDR1 is LNHDA and CDR2 is SQIVND (reference sequence). This CDR3 region has 18 residues. CDR3 coding DNA: TGTGCCAGTAGTATAGGAAGGACAGTGCCCTCTGGGGCCAACGTCCTGACTTTC. This codes for CASSIGRTVPSGANVLTF.

This clonotype was counted at least ten times. The chain combines TRBV6-5 with TRBJ2-3; D is undetermined. Trimming took off 10 bases at V and 0 bases at J, with 17 bases between the two ends. CDR3 size: 15 residues. Per the germline V gene, CDR1 is MNHEY and CDR2 is SVGAGI. CDR3 DNA sequence: TGTGCCACCCTGGGGAACGGCCTTAGCACAGATACGCAGTATTTT. Translation: CATLGNGLSTDTQYF.

This clonotype was counted many times. The gene calls are TRBV6-1 and TRBJ1-5; TRBD1 matches 7 bases. J gave up 6 bases and V 6 bases, and 5 bases lay outside the gene matches. CDR3 length: 13 amino acids. Germline assignment: CDR1 MNHNS and CDR2 SASEGT. The CDR3 nucleotides read TGTGCCAGCAGGACAGGGTATGGTCAGCCCCAGCATTTT. This gives the protein CASRTGYGQPQHF.